Each of the 28 T cell receptor beta chains below was sequenced from the same sample in a study of shared clonotypes between healthy human individuals. This table comes from immunoSEQ multiplex PCR, and its TCRdb copy is limited to in-frame clones, with some not included. The sample includes more than 2 million clones, roughly 94% of them seen just once. The source material was naive CD4+ T cells sorted from blood. Regarding subset: CD45RA+ positively selected. The receptors derive from a man aged 18 to 29 in good health.

The gene calls are TRBV28 and TRBJ2-3, with D possibly matching TRBD2 (5 bases). Germline values: CDR1 MDHEN, CDR2 SYDVKM. V lost 7 bases and J 0 bases, leaving 8 bases between the germline ends. The length of the CDR3 is 13 residues. Here the CDR3 reads CASTGESTDTQYF. The CDR3 coding sequence is TGTGCCAGCACCGGGGAGAGCACAGATACGCAGTATTTT.

The J gene is TRBJ1-2, the V gene TRBV5-4, with D possibly matching TRBD1 (6 bases). Trimming stripped 0 bases from V and 6 bases from J, with 12 bases between. Germline V gene sequence: CDR1 SGHNT, CDR2 YYREEE (reference sequence). CDR3 length equals 14 residues. The CDR3 region is CASSLVGRGDGYTF. The CDR3 nucleotides read TGTGCCAGCAGCTTGGTAGGCAGGGGAGATGGCTACACCTTC.

This clone was recorded only once. J is TRBJ1-2 and V is TRBV5-4, with 7 positions matching TRBD1. Germline V gene data show CDR1 as SGHNT and CDR2 as YYREEE (reference sequence). Trimming removed 4 bases from V and 0 bases from J; junction bases left unmatched: 3. The CDR3 contains 14 residues. The CDR3 nucleotides read TGTGCCAGCAGCCGGGGACAGACTAACTATGGCTACACCTTC. Residues: CASSRGQTNYGYTF.

The chain joins TRBV30 to TRBJ2-1; TRBD2 matches 13 bases. CDR1 and CDR2 (germline): GTSNPN, SVGIG (reference sequence). The ends lost 0 bases at V and 5 bases at J; junction bases unmatched: 13. This CDR3 contains 19 residues. This CDR3 reads CAWSVLRTSGRKGDNEQFF. In DNA, the CDR3 is TGTGCCTGGAGTGTACTTAGGACTAGCGGGAGAAAGGGGGACAATGAGCAGTTCTTC.

The CDR3 nucleotides are TGTGCCAGCAGCTCCGGCGGGGGTATAGACGAGCAGTACTTC. The encoded protein is CASSSGGGIDEQYF. The genes are TRBV7-2 and TRBJ2-7; 7 nucleotides match TRBD2. V was pared by 4 bases and J by 5 bases, with 8 bases of the junction left unmatched. The length of the CDR3 is 14 residues. Germline CDR1 is SGHTA and CDR2 is FQGNSA. The whole variable domain, remainder taken from reference TRBV7-2 and TRBJ2-7, is GAGVSQSPSNKVTEKGKDVELRCDPISGHTALYWYRQSLGQGLEFLIYFQGNSAPDKSGLPSDRFSAERTGGSVSTLTIQRTQQEDSAVYLCASSSGGGIDEQYFGPGTRLTVT.

V gene TRBV7-2 combines with J gene TRBJ2-7; no firm D call. CDR1 and CDR2 (germline): SGHTA, FQGNSA. CDR3 length: 15 residues. The V and J ends lost 5 bases and 0 bases respectively, with 14 bases between them. CDR3: CASSQGGGSSYEQYF. The CDR3 DNA is TGTGCCAGCAGCCAAGGTGGCGGCAGCTCCTACGAGCAGTACTTC.

The chain couples TRBV30 to TRBJ2-3, with D maybe TRBD2 (7 bases). The germline CDR1 and CDR2 sequences are GTSNPN and SVGIG (reference sequence). This CDR3 spans 14 amino acids. Trimming cost V 8 bases and J 6 bases, with 21 bases left between them. The CDR3 DNA reads as TGTGCCGCCGAGAGGGGGGGTCACCAGGATACGCAGTATTTT. Protein: CAAERGGHQDTQYF. The whole variable domain, filled in from reference TRBV30 and TRBJ2-3, reads SQTIHQWPATLVQPVGSPLSLECTVEGTSNPNLYWYRQAAGRGLQLLFYSVGIGQISSEVPQNLSASRPQDRQFILSSKKLLLSDSGFYLCAAERGGHQDTQYFGPGTRLTVL.

Here the CDR3 DNA reads TGTGCCAGCAGTGAAATAAAAAGGACTGAAGCTTTCTTT. Translating gives CASSEIKRTEAFF. V and J are TRBV25-1 and TRBJ1-1; D unclear. This CDR3 spans 13 amino acids. Germline V gene lookup returns CDR1 MGHDK and CDR2 SYGVNS. V dropped 2 bases and J dropped 5 bases, with 9 bases sitting between them.

A note on this clone: Other nucleotide sequences from this sample produce the same CDR3. This sequence joins TRBV18 and TRBJ1-1; D ambiguous. This CDR3 has 14 amino acids. V lost 3 bases, J lost 1 base, and 9 bases lay in between. The germline V gene encodes CDR1 KGHSH and CDR2 LQKENI. The CDR3 bases are TGTGCCAGCTCACCCCGGACCGAGAACACTGAAGCTTTCTTT. Protein product: CASSPRTENTEAFF. The whole variable domain, filled in from reference TRBV18 and TRBJ1-1, reads NAGVMQNPRHLVRRRGQEARLRCSPMKGHSHVYWYRQLPEEGLKFMVYLQKENIIDESGMPKERFSAEFPKEGPSILRIQQVVRGDSAAYFCASSPRTENTEAFFGQGTRLTVV.

This clone was seen only once. The genes are TRBV11-2 and TRBJ1-6; D call uncertain. Germline assignment: CDR1 SGHAT and CDR2 FQNNGV. Trimming stripped 3 bases from V and 7 bases from J, with 4 bases between. The CDR3 is made up of 12 amino acids. The CDR3 nucleotides read TGTGCCAGCAGCTTCGAAAATTCACCCCTCCACTTT. Its translation is CASSFENSPLHF.

This clone has just a few counts. The chain carries TRBV21-1 and TRBJ1-5. TRBV21-1 is designated a pseudogene. The CDR3 sequence is 15 residues long. For the CDR3, the DNA is TGTGCCAGCAGCAAGAGTGGGGGGTCCAATCAGCCCCAGCATTTT. This translates into CASSKSGGSNQPQHF.

This clone was recorded many times. The V call is TRBV30, the J call TRBJ2-5; possibly TRBD1 for D (5 bases). Trimming shortened V by 4 bases and J by 5 bases, and 23 bases separated the two germline ends. The CDR3 totals 16 residues. Germline CDR1 GTSNPN, CDR2 SVGIG (reference sequence). CDR3: CAWTPRPTGWVETQYF. CDR3 nucleotide sequence: TGTGCCTGGACCCCCCGCCCCACAGGTTGGGTCGAGACCCAGTACTTC.

This chain uses TRBV10-3 with TRBJ1-1; D might be TRBD1 (6 bases). This CDR3 is built from 14 residues. Deletions cut 7 bases from V and 4 bases from J, with 16 bases between. The germline V gene encodes CDR1 ENHRY and CDR2 SYGVKD. CDR3 sequence reads: CAITPTGGSTEAFF. For the CDR3, the DNA is TGTGCCATCACTCCGACAGGCGGGAGCACTGAAGCTTTCTTT.

The chain couples TRBV19 to TRBJ1-5; TRBD1 matches at 9 bases. The V gene's germline CDR1 is LNHDA and CDR2 SQIVND (reference sequence). V lost 4 bases and J lost 2; bases outside the gene matches: 6. CDR3 length: 16 amino acids. The CDR3 spells CASSTPDRGGNQPQHF. Written as DNA, the CDR3 is TGTGCCAGTAGTACACCGGACAGGGGTGGCAATCAGCCCCAGCATTTT.

The chain carries TRBV2 and TRBJ2-7, with a weak D call TRBD2 (7 bases). The CDR3 is 14 amino acids. With 9 bases removed from V and 2 bases from J, the gap between germline ends came to 17 bases. Germline V gene sequence: CDR1 SNHLY, CDR2 FYNNEI. As DNA, the CDR3 is TGTGCCAGTGGTCGGGGGGCTCAGGCCTACGAGCAGTACTTC. Its translation is CASGRGAQAYEQYF.

As concerns this clone: This same CDR3 is encoded by further DNA sequences in the sample. The rearrangement links TRBV30 to TRBJ1-2, with D unresolved. Trimming left V 0 bases short and J 7 bases short, with 9 bases between. The CDR3 is 12 residues long. Germline V gene data show CDR1 as GTSNPN and CDR2 as SVGIG (reference sequence). The CDR3 sequence is CAWSVPGVGYTF. The CDR3 DNA reads as TGTGCCTGGAGTGTACCTGGGGTTGGCTACACCTTC.

A remark on this clone: This sequence may be a read error, since a much larger clone differs from it by one base. At the DNA level, this CDR3 is encoded by other sequences in the same sample as well. This sequence joins TRBV30 and TRBJ1-4, with unresolved D. The CDR3 is 15 amino acids. From germline, CDR1 is GTSNPN and CDR2 SVGIG (reference sequence). With 0 bases removed from V and 5 bases from J, the gap between germline ends came to 13 bases. This chain's CDR3 is CAWSVLGTDNEKLFF. CDR3 DNA: TGTGCCTGGAGTGTGCTAGGAACAGACAATGAAAAACTGTTTTTT.

V gene TRBV7-9 combines with J gene TRBJ2-5, with 10 bases aligning to TRBD2. The CDR3 is made up of 14 amino acids. Germline CDR1 and CDR2: SEHNR and FQNEAQ (reference sequence). With V trimmed by 3 bases and J by 2 bases, 0 bases remained unmatched. In nucleotides, the CDR3 is TGTGCCAGCAGCTTTAGCGGGGGGCAAGAGACCCAGTACTTC. Translated: CASSFSGGQETQYF.

This chain connects TRBV6-1 to TRBJ1-2; D possibly corresponds to TRBD1 (5 bases). Germline CDR1 is MNHNS and CDR2 is SASEGT. The ends were cut back, 6 bases at V and 7 bases at J, with 18 bases in the middle. CDR3 size: 14 residues. The CDR3 DNA follows: TGTGCCAGCAGATCTCAGGGTTCCAATGTTGGCTACACCTTC. This codes for CASRSQGSNVGYTF.

The V gene is TRBV11-2, the J gene TRBJ2-7, with a tentative D call TRBD2 (6 bases). The V gene's germline CDR1 is SGHAT and CDR2 FQNNGV. CDR3 length: 14 residues. Trimming removed 1 base at V and 4 bases at J, with 11 bases between. CDR3 protein: CASSLVGGMYEQYF. The CDR3 bases are TGTGCCAGCAGCTTAGTCGGGGGAATGTACGAGCAGTACTTC.

The V gene is TRBV18, the J gene TRBJ1-1, with D unclear. The CDR3 consists of 13 residues. CDR1 is KGHSH, CDR2 LQKENI, per germline. Trimming took 8 bases from V and 1 from J, leaving 11 bases between them. The CDR3 loop reads CASLGLGNTEAFF. CDR3 coding DNA: TGTGCCAGCCTAGGGTTGGGGAACACTGAAGCTTTCTTT.

There are many counts of this clone. This chain links TRBV30 with TRBJ2-7, with D possibly matching TRBD2 (6 bases). V lost 4 bases, J lost 5 bases, and 12 bases lay in between. CDR3 length: 12 amino acids. Germline V gene data show CDR1 as GTSNPN and CDR2 as SVGIG (reference sequence). This CDR3 is CAWTRGSHEQYF. The CDR3 nucleotides read TGTGCCTGGACTCGGGGGAGCCACGAGCAGTACTTC.

This chain uses TRBV15 with TRBJ2-2; D unclear. The V and J ends lost 2 bases and 1 base respectively, with 5 bases between them. CDR1 and CDR2 (germline): LNHNV, YYDKDF (reference sequence). This CDR3 has 14 amino acids. CDR3 bases: TGTGCCACCAGCAGAAGCAGGAACACCGGGGAGCTGTTTTTT. Translated, it gives CATSRSRNTGELFF.

The genes are TRBV19 and TRBJ1-1, with D maybe TRBD1 (6 bases). V dropped 5 bases and J dropped 3 bases, with 13 bases sitting between them. The CDR3 has 14 residues. The germline gives CDR1 LNHDA, CDR2 SQIVND (reference sequence). CDR3 sequence: CASSLPGHHTEAFF. In nucleotides, the CDR3 is TGTGCCAGTAGTCTTCCGGGACACCACACTGAAGCTTTCTTT.

This chain joins TRBV10-2 and TRBJ1-4; 9 bases are a match to TRBD1. Germline trimming cut 9 bases from V and 0 bases from J; bases unmatched to any gene: 11. This CDR3 has 17 amino acids. Germline assignment: CDR1 WSHSY and CDR2 SAAADI. The CDR3 is CASSRTGQGSTNEKLFF. The DNA for the CDR3 is TGCGCCAGTAGTCGTACGGGACAGGGCTCAACTAATGAAAAACTGTTTTTT.

This chain joins TRBV23-1 and TRBJ1-5; D may be TRBD1 (5 bases). TRBV23-1 is designated an ORF whose function remains uncertain. The CDR3 is made up of 17 amino acids. Trimming pared 5 bases from V and 1 base from J, leaving 18 bases between. Here the CDR3 DNA reads TGCGCCAGCAGTTCCGAGAACCGGGACCGCAGCAATCAGCCCCAGCATTTT. It specifies CASSSENRDRSNQPQHF.

CDR3 loop: CAISVLGTGGNGYTF. The CDR3 region has the DNA TGTGCCATCAGCGTACTCGGGACAGGGGGCAATGGCTACACCTTC. The genes are TRBV10-3 and TRBJ1-2, with 12 bases matching TRBD1. This CDR3 contains 15 residues. The germline V gene has CDR1 ENHRY and CDR2 SYGVKD. With V trimmed by 6 bases and J by 6 bases, 8 bases remained unmatched.

Note on this clone: This may come from a read error, since a much larger clone is one base off. The V gene is TRBV5-1, the J gene TRBJ1-1, with no clear D. Germline loops: CDR1 SGHRS, CDR2 YFSETQ. The CDR3 consists of 13 residues. Trimming pared 0 bases from V and 1 base from J, leaving 4 bases between. The CDR3 DNA sequence: TGCGCCAGCAGCTTGGACTGGAACACTGAAGCTTTCTTT. Translated, it gives CASSLDWNTEAFF. Complete variable domain (other parts from reference TRBV5-1 and TRBJ1-1): KAGVTQTPRYLIKTRGQQVTLSCSPISGHRSVSWYQQTPGQGLQFLFEYFSETQRNKGNFPGRFSGRQFSNSRSEMNVSTLELGDSALYLCASSLDWNTEAFFGQGTRLTVV.